This TCR beta chain is from a study of shared clonotypes between healthy human individuals. A single count supports this clone. Generated by immunoSEQ multiplex PCR, the TCRdb table keeps only in-frame clones and is missing some. The table records about 2.3 million clones, 92% of them present only once. Sequencing was carried out using naive CD4+ T cells from PBMCs. Subset described: CD45RA+ positively selected. This receptor was obtained from a man younger than 35 in good health. Some clones in this sample may be carry-over from other donors' samples.

The CDR3 coding sequence is TGTGCCAGCAGTTATAACATTAACACCGGGGAGCTGTTTTTT. Its translation is CASSYNINTGELFF. The V call is TRBV28, the J call TRBJ2-2; D unclear. This CDR3 spans 14 amino acids. V was pared by 4 bases and J by 2 bases, with 8 bases between. Looked up from germline, CDR1 is MDHEN and CDR2 is SYDVKM.